These 19 T cell receptor beta chains originate from one sample sequenced in a study of early T cells in non-severe SARS-CoV-2 infection. TCRdb reprocessed the 5' RACE reads with MiXCR, giving one entry per CDR3 protein. Of some 50,000 distinct CDR3 sequences detected, over 5% appear once; the ten largest clones hold around 4.4%. The sample comprised whole blood. The receptors originated from an adult who was a healthcare worker with PCR-confirmed SARS-CoV-2 infection or an uninfected control (not recorded which).

This clonotype has ten or more counts. The chain joins TRBV20-1 to TRBJ1-1, with 7 bases fitting TRBD1. CDR3 length: 15 amino acids. Trimming cost V 0 bases and J 7 bases; bases outside gene matches: 11. CDR1 DFQATT and CDR2 SNEGSKA come from the germline V gene (reference sequence). CDR3 nucleotide sequence: TGCAGTGCTAGAGATCCCCGACAGGGCAGGGGTGAAGCTTTCTTT. Translated, it gives CSARDPRQGRGEAFF.

This clonotype has ten or more counts. The chain links TRBV20-1 to TRBJ1-1, with 7 nucleotides matching TRBD1. CDR3 length equals 17 residues. J gave up 7 bases and V 0 bases, and 17 bases lay outside the gene matches. The germline CDR1 and CDR2 sequences are DFQATT and SNEGSKA (reference sequence). CDR3 nucleotide sequence: TGCAGTGCTAGAGATTCCAGCCGACAGGGAGTGAGTAGTGAAGCTTTCTTT. Its protein product is CSARDSSRQGVSSEAFF.

The table lists this clonotype with many counts. The V call is TRBV12-3 or TRBV12-4, the J call TRBJ1-5; 7 nucleotides line up with TRBD1. This CDR3 has 14 amino acids. V trimming: 7 bases; J trimming: 7 bases; junction bases outside the gene matches: 10. The CDR3 is CASKPDRVRQPQHF. The CDR3 DNA is TGTGCCAGCAAACCCGACAGGGTGAGACAGCCCCAGCATTTT.

Many counts were recorded for this clonotype. The rearrangement uses TRBV6-5 and TRBJ2-7; 7 bases align to TRBD2. Germline CDR1 and CDR2: MNHEY and SVGAGI. The CDR3 consists of 14 residues. V shed 7 bases and J 2 bases; nucleotides not matched to a gene: 8. The CDR3 nucleotides read TGTGCCAGCACTGGGGGGGGAAGCACCTACGAGCAGTACTTC. Residues: CASTGGGSTYEQYF.

In its sample, this clonotype was seen many times. The junction shows a germline mismatch at one end, possibly a read error. The chain joins TRBV20-1 to TRBJ1-1; D gene ambiguous. Germline CDR1 DFQATT, CDR2 SNEGSKA (reference sequence). The CDR3 spans 13 residues. The CDR3 is CSATPVQNTEVFF. The DNA of the CDR3 is TGCAGTGCCACCCCGGTACAGAACACTGAAGTTTTCTTT.

There are many counts of this clonotype. The CDR3 DNA follows: TGTGCCAGCAGCCCCATAGCGGGGGGGCCCGCAGATACGCAGTATTTT. Protein product: CASSPIAGGPADTQYF. The J gene is TRBJ2-3, the V gene TRBV7-6; 11 nucleotides agree with TRBD2. Germline CDR1 is SGHVS and CDR2 is FNYEAQ. The V and J ends lost 5 bases and 4 bases, in that order; junction bases with no gene match: 8. CDR3 length: 16 amino acids.

This chain joins TRBV10-3 and TRBJ2-5; D gene unclear. Germline V gene sequence: CDR1 ENHRY, CDR2 SYGVKD. Trimming shortened V by 4 bases and J by 4 bases, and 7 bases separated the two germline ends. The CDR3 contains 12 residues. CDR3 protein: CAISGAGETQYF. As DNA, the CDR3 is TGTGCCATCAGTGGGGCAGGAGAGACCCAGTACTTC.

The chain recombines TRBV10-2 with TRBJ1-6; unclear D gene. V lost 0 bases to trimming and J lost 7 bases, with 10 bases between them. CDR1 is WSHSY and CDR2 is SAAADI in the germline V gene. CDR3 length: 15 amino acids. The CDR3 DNA follows: TGCGCCAGCAGTGAGTCGGTCGGACTGAATTCACCCCTCCACTTT. Translating gives CASSESVGLNSPLHF.

At least ten counts were recorded for this clonotype. This chain joins TRBV20-1 and TRBJ2-3; 7 bases agree with TRBD1. The CDR3 is made up of 14 amino acids. Germline V gene data show CDR1 as DFQATT and CDR2 as SNEGSKA (reference sequence). V trimming: 6 bases; J trimming: 0 bases; junction bases outside the gene matches: 6. The chain's CDR3 is CSAYDRVSTDTQYF. DNA for the CDR3: TGCAGTGCGTACGACAGGGTCAGCACAGATACGCAGTATTTT.

This clonotype was observed at least ten times. The chain has TRBV19 and TRBJ1-5; D remains unclear. The CDR3 runs to 12 residues. Per the germline V gene, CDR1 is LNHDA and CDR2 is SQIVND (reference sequence). V was clipped by 7 bases and J by 9 bases, with 13 bases between them. CDR3 nucleotide sequence: TGTGCCAGTACCCCAAGGTTTGGGCCCCAGCATTTT. This gives the protein CASTPRFGPQHF.

There are many counts of this clonotype. The J gene is TRBJ1-6, the V gene TRBV6-5; 7 bases agree with TRBD1. Per the germline V gene, CDR1 is MNHEY and CDR2 is SVGAGI. The CDR3 contains 15 residues. The V segment lost 6 bases and the J segment 4 bases; nucleotides outside the gene matches: 6. The CDR3 is CASSQQGWYNSPLHF. The CDR3, as DNA: TGTGCCAGCAGCCAACAGGGGTGGTATAATTCACCCCTCCACTTT.

This clonotype was detected ten times or more. The rearrangement joins TRBV5-4 to TRBJ1-1, with 9 positions matching TRBD1. Germline V gene lookup returns CDR1 SGHNT and CDR2 YYREEE (reference sequence). The CDR3 contains 13 residues. V shed 3 bases, J shed 10 bases, and the junction held 7 bases outside the gene matches. DNA for the CDR3: TGTGCCAGCAGCTCCAAGGGGACAGGGAGAGCTTTCTTT. It specifies CASSSKGTGRAFF.

This clonotype has at least ten counts. V and J are TRBV7-2 and TRBJ1-2, with unresolved D. The CDR3 totals 12 residues. V gave up 1 base and J gave up 8 bases, with 8 bases separating them. Germline assignment: CDR1 SGHTA and CDR2 FQGNSA. The chain's CDR3 is CASSLDGRGYTF. The CDR3 region has the DNA TGTGCCAGCAGCTTAGATGGACGCGGCTACACCTTC.

The sample holds many counts of this clonotype. The chain has TRBV7-9 and TRBJ1-2; D not certain. The V end was cut by 0 bases, the J end by 6 bases, with 8 bases between. This CDR3 spans 13 amino acids. CDR1 and CDR2 (germline): SEHNR, FQNEAQ (reference sequence). The CDR3: CASSLAYTHGYTF. The CDR3, as DNA: TGTGCCAGCAGCTTAGCCTACACCCATGGCTACACCTTC. Full variable domain (outside the CDR3, taken from reference TRBV7-9 and TRBJ1-2): DTGVSQNPRHKITKRGQNVTFRCDPISEHNRLYWYRQTLGQGPEFLTYFQNEAQLEKSRLLSDRFSAERPKGSFSTLEIQRTEQGDSAMYLCASSLAYTHGYTFGSGTRLTVV.

This clonotype was recorded many times. The chain uses TRBV20-1 and TRBJ1-6; the D gene is possibly TRBD1 (6 bases). CDR1 is DFQATT and CDR2 is SNEGSKA in the germline V gene (reference sequence). V lost 3 bases and J lost 9, with 15 bases in between. The CDR3 is 14 residues long. CDR3 region: CSASRQGTSSPLHF. In DNA form, the CDR3 reads TGCAGTGCTAGCAGGCAGGGGACGAGTTCACCCCTCCACTTT.

This clonotype was recorded a few times. The gene calls are TRBV30 and TRBJ2-3, with 7 positions matching TRBD2. The CDR3 extends over 13 amino acids. CDR1 and CDR2 from the germline V gene are GTSNPN and SVGIG (reference sequence). Losses at the gene ends were 5 bases for V and 3 bases for J; bases not matched to a gene: 5. The CDR3 coding sequence is TGTGCCTGGTGGCGGGAGCGGACAGATACGCAGTATTTT. Encoded protein: CAWWRERTDTQYF.

This clonotype was seen ten or more times. The chain joins TRBV7-2 to TRBJ2-3; TRBD2 aligns across 11 bases. Per germline, CDR1 SGHTA and CDR2 FQGNSA. The CDR3 runs to 18 residues. V shed 5 bases, J shed 9 bases, and the junction held 19 bases outside the gene matches. The CDR3 DNA reads as TGTGCCAGCAGCCCCGGAGGGGGACTAGCGGCAAACCTTCCAACGCAGTATTTT. Its translation is CASSPGGGLAANLPTQYF.

Ten or more counts support this clonotype. V usage is TRBV6-5 and J usage is TRBJ1-1; the D is unclear. CDR3 length: 14 residues. Germline V lookup: CDR1 MNHEY, CDR2 SVGAGI. V was cut by 6 bases and J by 1 base, with 12 bases left in between. The chain's CDR3 is CASSERGPNTEAFF. CDR3 in DNA: TGTGCCAGCAGCGAGCGTGGGCCGAACACTGAAGCTTTCTTT.

This clonotype was counted ten times or more. The chain is built from TRBV19 and TRBJ2-3, with a weak D call TRBD2 (7 bases). Trimming took 5 bases from V and 2 from J, leaving 17 bases between them. The CDR3 has 16 amino acids. Germline lookup yields CDR1 LNHDA and CDR2 SQIVND (reference sequence). The CDR3 loop reads CASSLAGAASTDTQYF. The CDR3 DNA sequence: TGTGCCAGTAGTCTGGCGGGGGCCGCATCCACAGATACGCAGTATTTT.